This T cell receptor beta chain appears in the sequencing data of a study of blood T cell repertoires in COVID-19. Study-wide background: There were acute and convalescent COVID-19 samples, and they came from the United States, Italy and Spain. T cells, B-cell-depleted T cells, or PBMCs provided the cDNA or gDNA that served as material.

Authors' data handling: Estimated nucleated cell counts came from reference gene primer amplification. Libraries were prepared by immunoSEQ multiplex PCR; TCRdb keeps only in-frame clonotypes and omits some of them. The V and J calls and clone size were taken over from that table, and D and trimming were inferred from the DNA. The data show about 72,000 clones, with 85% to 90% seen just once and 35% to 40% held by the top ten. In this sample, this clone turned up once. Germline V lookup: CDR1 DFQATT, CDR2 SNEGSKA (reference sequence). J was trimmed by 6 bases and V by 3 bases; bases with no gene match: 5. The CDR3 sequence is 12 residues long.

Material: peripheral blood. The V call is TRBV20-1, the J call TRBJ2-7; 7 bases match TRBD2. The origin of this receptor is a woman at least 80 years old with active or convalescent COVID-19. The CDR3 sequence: CSASLTSREQYF. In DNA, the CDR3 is TGCAGTGCTAGTTTGACTAGCCGCGAGCAGTACTTC.